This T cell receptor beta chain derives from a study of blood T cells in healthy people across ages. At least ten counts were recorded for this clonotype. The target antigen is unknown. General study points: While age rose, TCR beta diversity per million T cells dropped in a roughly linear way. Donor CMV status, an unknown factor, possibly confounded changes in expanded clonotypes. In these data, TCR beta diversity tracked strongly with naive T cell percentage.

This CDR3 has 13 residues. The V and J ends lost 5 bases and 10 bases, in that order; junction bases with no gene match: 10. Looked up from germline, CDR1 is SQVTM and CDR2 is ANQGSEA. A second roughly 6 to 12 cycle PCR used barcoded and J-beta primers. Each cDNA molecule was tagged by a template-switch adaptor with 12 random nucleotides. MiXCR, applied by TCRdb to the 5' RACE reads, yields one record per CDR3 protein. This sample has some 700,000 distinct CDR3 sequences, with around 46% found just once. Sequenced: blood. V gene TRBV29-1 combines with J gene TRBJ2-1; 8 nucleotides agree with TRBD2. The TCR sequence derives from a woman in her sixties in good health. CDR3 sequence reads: CSVNGGGPYEQFF. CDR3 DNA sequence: TGCAGCGTTAACGGCGGGGGGCCCTACGAGCAGTTCTTC.